The next 15 T cell receptor beta chains were all read from a single sample in a study of blood T cell repertoires in COVID-19. The protocol was immunoSEQ multiplex PCR, while the TCRdb copy is restricted to in-frame clones and leaves out a portion. The repertoire holds tens of thousands of clones, with over 65% as singletons. The sequencing input was peripheral blood. All receptors come from a woman aged 55-69 years with acute or convalescent COVID-19.

This clone was recorded once. In the same sample, other DNA sequences code for this CDR3. This chain uses TRBV10-3 with TRBJ2-7, with a possible D match to TRBD1 (5 bases). V lost 4 bases to trimming and J lost 4 bases, with 8 bases between them. The germline V gene has CDR1 ENHRY and CDR2 SYGVKD. The CDR3 is made up of 12 amino acids. CDR3 coding DNA: TGTGCCATCAGTGGCCAGGGATACGAGCAGTACTTC. Amino acid sequence: CAISGQGYEQYF.

In this sample, this clone turned up once. The chain couples TRBV10-3 to TRBJ1-3; TRBD1 agrees at 7 bases. CDR3 length equals 14 residues. In germline, CDR1 is ENHRY, CDR2 SYGVKD. V shed 6 bases and J 3 bases; nucleotides not matched to a gene: 5. CDR3 protein: CAISTGADGNTIYF. The CDR3 region has the DNA TGTGCCATCAGCACAGGGGCGGATGGAAACACCATATATTTT.

The chain's CDR3 is CASIPTGKNTEAFF. The CDR3 bases are TGTGCCAGCATCCCGACAGGTAAGAACACTGAAGCTTTCTTT. The J gene is TRBJ1-1, the V gene TRBV6-5; D possibly corresponds to TRBD1 (6 bases). With 7 bases removed from V and 1 base from J, the gap between germline ends came to 13 bases. The CDR3 runs to 14 residues. Looked up from germline, CDR1 is MNHEY and CDR2 is SVGAGI.

This chain joins TRBV11-2 and TRBJ2-7; maybe TRBD1 (6 bases). Trimming removed 7 bases at V and 5 bases at J, with 18 bases between. The CDR3 length is 14 residues. Germline values: CDR1 SGHAT, CDR2 FQNNGV. As DNA, the CDR3 is TGTGCCAGCAAATTGGCAAGGGGGATCCACGAGCAGTACTTC. Amino acids: CASKLARGIHEQYF. The entire variable domain, with the rest obtained from reference TRBV11-2 and TRBJ2-7, is as follows: EAGVAQSPRYKIIEKRQSVAFWCNPISGHATLYWYQQILGQGPKLLIQFQNNGVVDDSQLPKDRFSAERLKGVDSTLKIQPAKLEDSAVYLCASKLARGIHEQYFGPGTRLTVT.

This clone has just one count. CDR3 sequence reads: CASSVAPGQEETQYF. The CDR3 nucleotides read TGTGCCAGCAGCGTAGCCCCAGGGCAGGAGGAGACCCAGTACTTC. V usage is TRBV9 and J usage is TRBJ2-5; TRBD1 might be the D (5 bases). Looked up from germline, CDR1 is SGDLS and CDR2 is YYNGEE. CDR3 length: 15 amino acids. With 0 bases removed from V and 5 bases from J, the gap between germline ends came to 14 bases.

This clone was recorded once. The V and J genes are TRBV12-2 and TRBJ2-7; the D segment call TRBD1 is taken from the table without a DNA check. TRBV12-2 represents a pseudogene. The CDR3 has 15 amino acids. The CDR3 loop reads CASRPRQGFYHEQYF. The CDR3 DNA reads TGTGCAAGTCGCCCTCGACAGGGATTTTACCACGAGCAGTACTTC.

CDR3 DNA: TGTGCCAGCACCCTAGAGGCGGGACAGGGGGGCCAAGAGACCCAGTACTTC. It translates to CASTLEAGQGGQETQYF. The chain combines TRBV7-6 with TRBJ2-5; 11 bases are a match to TRBD1. Losses at the gene ends were 7 bases for V and 1 base for J; bases not matched to a gene: 11. CDR1 SGHVS and CDR2 FNYEAQ come from the germline V gene. This CDR3 comprises 17 residues.

This clone appeared a few times. The chain recombines TRBV2 with TRBJ2-2; D might be TRBD2 (6 bases). V gave up 7 bases and J gave up 4 bases, with 16 bases separating them. The CDR3 runs to 15 residues. Germline assignment: CDR1 SNHLY and CDR2 FYNNEI. DNA of the CDR3: TGTGCCAGCACCGAACTGGCCGGGGGCACCGGGGAGCTGTTTTTT. It yields the protein CASTELAGGTGELFF.

This clone was found a few times. The V gene is TRBV13, the J gene TRBJ1-1, with TRBD1 as a possible D gene (5 bases). CDR3 length: 15 residues. Germline V CDR1 and CDR2: PRHDT, FYEKMQ (reference sequence). With 5 bases removed from V and 0 bases from J, the gap between germline ends came to 13 bases. CDR3 coding DNA: TGTGCCAGCAGCCCCCAGGGTGTCATGAACACTGAAGCTTTCTTT. Translation gives CASSPQGVMNTEAFF.

The chain combines TRBV14 with TRBJ1-2, with no clear D. Deletions cut 7 bases from V and 5 bases from J, with 11 bases between. Germline V gene data show CDR1 as SGHDN and CDR2 as FVKESK. The CDR3 runs 12 residues. The CDR3 region has the DNA TGTGCCAGCAAAATGACGGGTTATGGCTACACCTTC. Its protein product is CASKMTGYGYTF.

In its sample, this clone was seen a few times. J is TRBJ1-3 and V is TRBV7-6, with D perhaps TRBD1 (6 bases). Trimming removed 5 bases at V and 0 bases at J, with 14 bases between. The CDR3 is made up of 16 amino acids. Per the germline V gene, CDR1 is SGHVS and CDR2 is FNYEAQ. The CDR3 nucleotides read TGTGCCAGCAGCGCTGGACAGATCCCCTCTGGAAACACCATATATTTT. This sequence encodes CASSAGQIPSGNTIYF.

The chain employs TRBV9 and TRBJ1-1; possible D gene TRBD1, 5 bases. CDR1 and CDR2 (germline): SGDLS, YYNGEE. The CDR3 has 13 amino acids. The V end was cut by 0 bases, the J end by 14 bases, with 17 bases between. CDR3 coding DNA: TGTGCCAGCAGCGTAGATCAGGGAGGATCGAAATTCTTT. As protein: CASSVDQGGSKFF.

The chain links TRBV5-1 to TRBJ1-1, with D possibly TRBD1 on 6 matching bases. From germline, CDR1 is SGHRS and CDR2 YFSETQ. Trimming left V 0 bases short and J 5 bases short, with 8 bases between. This CDR3 is built from 13 residues. CDR3 nucleotides: TGCGCCAGCAGCTTGGAGGGGGAGACTGAAGCTTTCTTT. Translating it yields CASSLEGETEAFF.

This rearrangement joins TRBV20-1 to TRBJ1-2, with a tentative D call TRBD1 (5 bases). V lost 3 bases and J lost 4, with 12 bases in between. This CDR3 comprises 13 residues. The germline gives CDR1 DFQATT, CDR2 SNEGSKA (reference sequence). The CDR3 sequence: CSASGTEGYGYTF. The CDR3 DNA is TGCAGTGCTAGTGGGACGGAGGGCTATGGCTACACCTTC.

CDR3 protein: CASSVTGGTEAFF. In nucleotides, the CDR3 is TGCGCCAGCAGTGTGACAGGGGGCACTGAAGCTTTCTTT. V is TRBV10-2 and J is TRBJ1-1; 9 bases agree with TRBD1. Per germline, CDR1 WSHSY and CDR2 SAAADI. The CDR3 covers 13 residues. With 4 bases clipped from V and 4 bases from J, the junction kept 1 base outside the gene matches.